This section outlines one TCR beta chain sequence together with its context. This record comes from a study of T cell responses to AZD1222 COVID-19 vaccine. CDR3 size: 14 residues. Germline CDR1 LNHDA, CDR2 SQIVND (reference sequence). J gave up 7 bases and V 4 bases, and 7 bases lay outside the gene matches. The repertoire was sequenced with immunoSEQ multiplex PCR; TCRdb's copy has only in-frame clones and lacks some. The sample has some 120,000 clones, around 87% seen once; the top ten hold roughly 1.2%. The chain employs TRBV19 and TRBJ2-1; TRBD1 matches 7 bases. This specimen was peripheral blood, taken on day 0 of AZD1222 vaccination. The TCR sequence derives from an adult in good health. The CDR3 reads CASSNRGDQNEQFF. DNA of the CDR3: TGTGCCAGTAGTAACAGGGGAGATCAGAATGAGCAGTTCTTC.